Detailed here is one T cell receptor beta chain. The data are from a study of blood T cell repertoires in COVID-19. Overall study: From T cells, B-cell-depleted T cells, or PBMCs came the material, which was cDNA or gDNA.

This CDR3 comprises 13 residues. Germline V gives CDR1 ENHRY, CDR2 SYGVKD. V gave up 10 bases and J gave up 5 bases, with 15 bases separating them. Here immunoSEQ multiplex PCR was the method, and the copy in TCRdb shows in-frame clones only, minus some. The table includes some 99,000 clones, 81% detected once. This TCR was sampled from a woman of 80 years or more with acute or convalescent COVID-19. Material: peripheral blood. The chain joins TRBV10-3 to TRBJ2-1; D not certain. The CDR3 nucleotides are TGTGCCACTGCTTCCGGGTCCAACAATGAGCAGTTCTTC. Its translation is CATASGSNNEQFF.